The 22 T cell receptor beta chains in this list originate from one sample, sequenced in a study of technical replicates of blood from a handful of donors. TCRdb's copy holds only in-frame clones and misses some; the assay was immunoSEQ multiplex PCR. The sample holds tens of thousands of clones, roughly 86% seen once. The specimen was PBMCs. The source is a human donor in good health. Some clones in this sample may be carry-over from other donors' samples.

The CDR3 DNA is TGTGCCAGCAGCTTAGGCGGGGCGCTGCTCGATACGCAGTATTTT. Amino acids: CASSLGGALLDTQYF. This chain joins TRBV7-8 and TRBJ2-3, with a possible D match to TRBD2 (6 bases). In germline, CDR1 is SGHVS, CDR2 FQNEAQ. The V end lost 1 base, the J end lost 6 bases, and 14 bases lay between the germline ends. The CDR3 is 15 residues long. The variable domain in full, with the rest retrieved from reference TRBV7-8 and TRBJ2-3, is GAGVSQSPRYKVAKRGQDVALRCDPISGHVSLFWYQQALGQGPEFLTYFQNEAQLDKSGLPSDRFFAERPEGSVSTLKIQRTQQEDSAVYLCASSLGGALLDTQYFGPGTRLTVL.

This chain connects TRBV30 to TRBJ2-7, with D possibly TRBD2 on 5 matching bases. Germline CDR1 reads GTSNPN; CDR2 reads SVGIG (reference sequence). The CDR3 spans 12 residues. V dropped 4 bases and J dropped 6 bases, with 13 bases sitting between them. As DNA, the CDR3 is TGTGCCTGGAAACACGGGGAGTCCGAGCAGTACTTC. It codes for CAWKHGESEQYF.

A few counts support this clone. The CDR3 nucleotides are TGTGCCAGCAGCCAATTGTCGGGAACAAATGAAAAACTGTTTTTT. This encodes CASSQLSGTNEKLFF. The chain combines TRBV5-4 with TRBJ1-4; D is ambiguous. This CDR3 spans 15 amino acids. V was trimmed by 4 bases and J by 5 bases, leaving 15 bases between them. CDR1 SGHNT and CDR2 YYREEE come from the germline V gene (reference sequence).

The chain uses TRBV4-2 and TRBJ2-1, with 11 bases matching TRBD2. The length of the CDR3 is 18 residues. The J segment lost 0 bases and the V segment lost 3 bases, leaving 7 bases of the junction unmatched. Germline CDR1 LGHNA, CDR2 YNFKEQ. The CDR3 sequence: CASSQLPSGGHSYNEQFF. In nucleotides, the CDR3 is TGTGCCAGCAGCCAGCTGCCTAGCGGGGGGCACTCCTACAATGAGCAGTTCTTC.

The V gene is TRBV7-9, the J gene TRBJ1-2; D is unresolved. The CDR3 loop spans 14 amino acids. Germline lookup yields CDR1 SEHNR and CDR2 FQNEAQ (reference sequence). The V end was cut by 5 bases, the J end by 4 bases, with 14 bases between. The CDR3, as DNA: TGTGCCAGCAGCCTCAATGACGGGGTCTATGGCTACACCTTC. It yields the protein CASSLNDGVYGYTF. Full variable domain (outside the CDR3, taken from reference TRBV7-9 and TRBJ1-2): DTGVSQNPRHKITKRGQNVTFRCDPISEHNRLYWYRQTLGQGPEFLTYFQNEAQLEKSRLLSDRFSAERPKGSFSTLEIQRTEQGDSAMYLCASSLNDGVYGYTFGSGTRLTVV.

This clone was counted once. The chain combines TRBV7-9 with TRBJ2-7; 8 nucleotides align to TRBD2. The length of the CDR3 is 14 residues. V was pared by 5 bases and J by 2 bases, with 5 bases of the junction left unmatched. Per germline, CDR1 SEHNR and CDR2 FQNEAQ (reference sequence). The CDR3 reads CASSPGGAAYEQYF. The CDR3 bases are TGTGCCAGCAGCCCGGGAGGGGCAGCCTACGAGCAGTACTTC.

This CDR3 reads CASSPTRGYQPQHF. The DNA of the CDR3 is TGTGCCAGCAGCCCGACCCGGGGGTACCAGCCCCAGCATTTT. V is TRBV6-5 and J is TRBJ1-5, with D possibly being TRBD1 (5 bases). Trimming removed 6 bases at V and 7 bases at J, with 16 bases between. CDR1 and CDR2 from the germline V gene are MNHEY and SVGAGI. CDR3 length: 14 residues.

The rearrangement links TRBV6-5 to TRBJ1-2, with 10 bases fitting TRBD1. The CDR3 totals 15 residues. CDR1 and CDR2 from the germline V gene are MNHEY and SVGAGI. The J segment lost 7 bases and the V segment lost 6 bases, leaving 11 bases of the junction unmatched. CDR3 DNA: TGTGCCAGCAGAAAACCCGGGACAGGGGTCGGTGGCTACACCTTC. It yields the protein CASRKPGTGVGGYTF.

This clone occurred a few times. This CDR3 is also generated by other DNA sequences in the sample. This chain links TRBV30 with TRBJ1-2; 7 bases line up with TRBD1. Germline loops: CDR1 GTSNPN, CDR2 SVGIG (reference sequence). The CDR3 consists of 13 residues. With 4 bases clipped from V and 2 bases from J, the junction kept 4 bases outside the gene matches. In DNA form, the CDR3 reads TGTGCCTGGAACAGGGGCGCCAACTATGGCTACACCTTC. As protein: CAWNRGANYGYTF.

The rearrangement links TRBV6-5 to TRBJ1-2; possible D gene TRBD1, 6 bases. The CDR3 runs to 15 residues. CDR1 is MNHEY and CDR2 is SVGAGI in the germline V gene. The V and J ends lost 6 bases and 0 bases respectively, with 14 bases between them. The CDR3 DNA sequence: TGTGCCAGCAGCCTAACAGGGACCGCTAACTATGGCTACACCTTC. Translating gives CASSLTGTANYGYTF.

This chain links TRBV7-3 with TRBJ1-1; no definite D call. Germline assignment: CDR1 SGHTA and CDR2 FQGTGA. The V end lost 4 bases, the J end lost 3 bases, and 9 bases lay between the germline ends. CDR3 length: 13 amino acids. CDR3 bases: TGTGCCAGCAGCTATGATCCGGACACTGAAGCTTTCTTT. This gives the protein CASSYDPDTEAFF.

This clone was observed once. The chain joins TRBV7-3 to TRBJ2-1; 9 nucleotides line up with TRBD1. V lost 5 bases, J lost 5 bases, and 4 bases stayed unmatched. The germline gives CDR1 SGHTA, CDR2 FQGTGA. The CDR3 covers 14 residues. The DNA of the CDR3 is TGTGCCAGCAGCCTTGGGACAGGGCACAATGAGCAGTTCTTC. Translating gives CASSLGTGHNEQFF.

CDR3 nucleotide sequence: TGTGCCAGCAGTTCCCTCCCTGGGACTAAGAATTACGAGCAGTACTTC. The encoded protein is CASSSLPGTKNYEQYF. The gene calls are TRBV28 and TRBJ2-7; 7 positions match TRBD2. The germline V gene has CDR1 MDHEN and CDR2 SYDVKM. With V trimmed by 4 bases and J by 4 bases, 13 bases remained unmatched. The CDR3 runs to 16 residues.

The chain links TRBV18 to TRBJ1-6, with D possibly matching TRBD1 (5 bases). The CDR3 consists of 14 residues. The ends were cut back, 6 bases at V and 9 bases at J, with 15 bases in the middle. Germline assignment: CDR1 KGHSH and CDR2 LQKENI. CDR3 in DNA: TGTGCCAGCTCCAGGGATCGTGGGGTTTCACCCCTCCACTTT. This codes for CASSRDRGVSPLHF.

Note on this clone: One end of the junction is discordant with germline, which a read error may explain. CDR3 in DNA: TGTGCCAGCAGCGAAGAGTCCAGAACATCAGGCTACACCTTC. Residues: CASSEESRTSGYTF. The V gene is TRBV2, the J gene TRBJ1-2, with D unclear. This CDR3 is 14 amino acids long. Germline CDR1 SNHLY, CDR2 FYNNEI.

The CDR3 coding sequence is TGTGCCAGCAGTTCCGGGACTAGCGGGGGAGCAGCCCTCTACGAGCAGTACTTC. Its translation: CASSSGTSGGAALYEQYF. J is TRBJ2-7 and V is TRBV7-2; TRBD2 matches 14 bases. CDR1 SGHTA and CDR2 FQGNSA come from the germline V gene. The CDR3 spans 18 residues. The V and J ends lost 6 bases and 3 bases, in that order; junction bases with no gene match: 13.

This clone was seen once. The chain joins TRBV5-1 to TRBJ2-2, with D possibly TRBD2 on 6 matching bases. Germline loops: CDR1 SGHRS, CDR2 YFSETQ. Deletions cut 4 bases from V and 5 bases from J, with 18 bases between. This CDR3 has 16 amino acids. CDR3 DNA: TGCGCCAGCAGCCATAACCGGGACTTTACTACCGGGGAGCTGTTTTTT. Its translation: CASSHNRDFTTGELFF.

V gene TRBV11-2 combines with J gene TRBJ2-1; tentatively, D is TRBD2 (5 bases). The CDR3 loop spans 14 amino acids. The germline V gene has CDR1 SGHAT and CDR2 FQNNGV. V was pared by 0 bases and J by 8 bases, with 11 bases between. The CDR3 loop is CASSLEVRGDEQFF. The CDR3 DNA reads TGTGCCAGCAGCTTAGAGGTCCGGGGAGATGAGCAGTTCTTC.

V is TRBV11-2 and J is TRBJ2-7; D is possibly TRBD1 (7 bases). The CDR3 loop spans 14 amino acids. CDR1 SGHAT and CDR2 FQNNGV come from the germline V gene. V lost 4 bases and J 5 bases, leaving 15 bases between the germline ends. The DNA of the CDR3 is TGTGCCAGCAGCTCCAACAGGGGAGGCCACGAGCAGTACTTC. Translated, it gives CASSSNRGGHEQYF.

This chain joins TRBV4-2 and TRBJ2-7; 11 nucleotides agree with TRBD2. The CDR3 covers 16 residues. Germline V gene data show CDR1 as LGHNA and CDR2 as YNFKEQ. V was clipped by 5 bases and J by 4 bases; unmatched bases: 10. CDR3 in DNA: TGTGCCAGCAGCGCTAGTAGCGGGAGGGCCAGGTACGAGCAGTACTTC. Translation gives CASSASSGRARYEQYF.

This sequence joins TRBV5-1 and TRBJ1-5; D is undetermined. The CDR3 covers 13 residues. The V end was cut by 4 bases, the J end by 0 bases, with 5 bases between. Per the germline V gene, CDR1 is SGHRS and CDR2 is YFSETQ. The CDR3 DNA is TGCGCCAGCAGCCAGGATAGCAATCAGCCCCAGCATTTT. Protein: CASSQDSNQPQHF.

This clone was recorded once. CDR3 residues: CASLDESRGSGELFF. The CDR3 nucleotides are TGTGCCAGCTTGGACGAGAGCCGAGGGAGCGGGGAGCTGTTTTTT. V gene TRBV6-6 combines with J gene TRBJ2-2, with TRBD2 as a possible D gene (5 bases). The CDR3 contains 15 residues. The V end lost 8 bases, the J end lost 7 bases, and 20 bases lay between the germline ends. From germline, CDR1 is MNHNY and CDR2 SVGAGI (reference sequence).